Here is one T cell receptor (beta chain) with its context. What it recognizes is unknown. This entry is derived from a study of CD8 T cells in ankylosing spondylitis. Study-level results: Ankylosing spondylitis blood appeared to be characterized by a TCR beta motif of about eight highly homologous variants.

TCRdb re-called the 5' RACE reads through MiXCR, storing one row per CDR3 protein. The sample consists of some 87,000 distinct CDR3 sequences, more than 25% of them appearing once. The germline CDR1 and CDR2 sequences are LNHNV and YYDKDF (reference sequence). Trimming removed 2 bases from V and 0 bases from J, with 11 bases in between. The CDR3 is 15 amino acids. The genes are TRBV15 and TRBJ2-7, with a possible D match to TRBD1 (7 bases). The sample consisted of blood, either unsorted or a sorted T cell fraction (not recorded which). This receptor was obtained from a male donor with ankylosing spondylitis or in good health (not recorded which). The CDR3, as DNA: TGTGCCACCAGCAGACTCAGGGGGGACTCCTACGAGCAGTACTTC. It specifies CATSRLRGDSYEQYF. Full variable domain (rest looked up from reference TRBV15 and TRBJ2-7): DAMVIQNPRYQVTQFGKPVTLSCSQTLNHNVMYWYQQKSSQAPKLLFHYYDKDFNNEADTPDNFQSRRPNTSFCFLDIRSPGLGDTAMYLCATSRLRGDSYEQYFGPGTRLTVT.